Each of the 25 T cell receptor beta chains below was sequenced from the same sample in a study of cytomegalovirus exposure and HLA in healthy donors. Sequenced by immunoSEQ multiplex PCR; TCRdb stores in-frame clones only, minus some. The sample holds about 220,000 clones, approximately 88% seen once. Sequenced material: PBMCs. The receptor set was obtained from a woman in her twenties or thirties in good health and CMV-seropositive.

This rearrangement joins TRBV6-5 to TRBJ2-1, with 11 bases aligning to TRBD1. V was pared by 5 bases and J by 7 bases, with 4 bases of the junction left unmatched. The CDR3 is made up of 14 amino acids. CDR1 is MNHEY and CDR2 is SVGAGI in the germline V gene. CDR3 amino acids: CASSPGTGGNEQFF. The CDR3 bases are TGTGCCAGCAGTCCCGGGACAGGGGGTAATGAGCAGTTCTTC.

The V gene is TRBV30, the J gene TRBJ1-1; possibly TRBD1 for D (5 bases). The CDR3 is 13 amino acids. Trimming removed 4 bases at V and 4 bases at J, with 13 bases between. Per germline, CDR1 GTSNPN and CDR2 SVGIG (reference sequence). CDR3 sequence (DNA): TGTGCCTGGAATTGGGGGTTCGGCACTGAAGCTTTCTTT. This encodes CAWNWGFGTEAFF.

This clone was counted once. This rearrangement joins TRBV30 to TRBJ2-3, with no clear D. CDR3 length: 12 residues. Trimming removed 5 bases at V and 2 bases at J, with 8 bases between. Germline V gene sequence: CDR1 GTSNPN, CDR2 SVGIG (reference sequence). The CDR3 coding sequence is TGTGCCTGGGGACGAGCCACAGATACGCAGTATTTT. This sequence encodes CAWGRATDTQYF.

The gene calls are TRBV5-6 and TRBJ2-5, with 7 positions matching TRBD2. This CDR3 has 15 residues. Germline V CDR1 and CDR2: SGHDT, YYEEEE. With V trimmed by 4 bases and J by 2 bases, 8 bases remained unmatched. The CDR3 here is CASSLYGTTQETQYF. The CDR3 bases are TGTGCCAGCAGCCTCTACGGGACTACTCAAGAGACCCAGTACTTC.

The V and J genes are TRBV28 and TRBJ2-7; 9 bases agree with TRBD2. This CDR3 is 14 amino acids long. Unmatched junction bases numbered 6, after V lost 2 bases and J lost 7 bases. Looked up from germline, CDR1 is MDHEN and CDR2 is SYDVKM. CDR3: CASSLSGGSGEQYF. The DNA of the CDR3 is TGTGCCAGCAGTTTAAGCGGGGGGTCGGGAGAGCAGTACTTC.

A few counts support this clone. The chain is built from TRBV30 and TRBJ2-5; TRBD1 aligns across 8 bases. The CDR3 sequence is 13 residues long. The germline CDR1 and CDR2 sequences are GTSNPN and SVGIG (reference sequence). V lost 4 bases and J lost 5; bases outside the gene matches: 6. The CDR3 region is CAWNGQGRETQYF. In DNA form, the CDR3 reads TGTGCCTGGAACGGACAGGGAAGGGAGACCCAGTACTTC. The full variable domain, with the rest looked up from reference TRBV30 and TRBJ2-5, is SQTIHQWPATLVQPVGSPLSLECTVEGTSNPNLYWYRQAAGRGLQLLFYSVGIGQISSEVPQNLSASRPQDRQFILSSKKLLLSDSGFYLCAWNGQGRETQYFGPGTRLLVL.

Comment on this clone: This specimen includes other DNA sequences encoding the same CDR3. The CDR3: CASSSGTSGSTDTQYF. The CDR3 bases are TGCGCCAGCAGCTCCGGGACTAGCGGGAGCACAGATACGCAGTATTTT. The chain couples TRBV5-1 to TRBJ2-3, with 12 bases fitting TRBD2. The V and J ends lost 3 bases and 0 bases, in that order; junction bases with no gene match: 2. The germline gives CDR1 SGHRS, CDR2 YFSETQ. The CDR3 has 16 amino acids. Variable domain in full (rest from reference TRBV5-1 and TRBJ2-3): KAGVTQTPRYLIKTRGQQVTLSCSPISGHRSVSWYQQTPGQGLQFLFEYFSETQRNKGNFPGRFSGRQFSNSRSEMNVSTLELGDSALYLCASSSGTSGSTDTQYFGPGTRLTVL.

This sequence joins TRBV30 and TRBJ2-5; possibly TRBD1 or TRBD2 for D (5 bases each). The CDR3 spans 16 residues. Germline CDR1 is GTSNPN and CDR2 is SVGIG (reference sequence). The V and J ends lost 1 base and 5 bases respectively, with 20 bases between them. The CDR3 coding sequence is TGTGCCTGGAGTGGCCTCCCGGGGACGGGTTATGAGACCCAGTACTTC. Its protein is CAWSGLPGTGYETQYF.

This CDR3 is CASSLGLAGAGLREQYF. CDR3 coding DNA: TGTGCCAGCTCCCTCGGACTAGCGGGAGCTGGGCTACGTGAGCAGTACTTC. The rearrangement joins TRBV18 to TRBJ2-7, with 13 bases matching TRBD2. Germline loops: CDR1 KGHSH, CDR2 LQKENI. The CDR3 loop spans 17 amino acids. The V segment lost 6 bases and the J segment 7 bases; nucleotides outside the gene matches: 15.

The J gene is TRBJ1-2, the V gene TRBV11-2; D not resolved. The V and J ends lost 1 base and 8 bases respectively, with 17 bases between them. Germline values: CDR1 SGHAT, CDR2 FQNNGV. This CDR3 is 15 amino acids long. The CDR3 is CASSLVRGPPEGYTF. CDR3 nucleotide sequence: TGTGCCAGCAGCTTAGTTCGGGGTCCCCCGGAAGGCTACACCTTC.

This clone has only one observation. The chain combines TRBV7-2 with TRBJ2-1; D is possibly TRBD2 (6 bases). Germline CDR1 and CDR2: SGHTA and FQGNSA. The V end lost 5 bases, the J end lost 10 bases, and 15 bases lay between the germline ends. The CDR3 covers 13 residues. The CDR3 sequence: CASSPRFGGEQFF. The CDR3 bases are TGTGCCAGCAGCCCCCGTTTTGGGGGGGAGCAGTTCTTC.

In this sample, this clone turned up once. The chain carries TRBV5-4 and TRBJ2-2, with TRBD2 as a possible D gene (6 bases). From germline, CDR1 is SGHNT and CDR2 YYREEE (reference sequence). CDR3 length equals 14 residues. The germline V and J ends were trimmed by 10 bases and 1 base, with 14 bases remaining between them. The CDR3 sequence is CAYRTSRNTGELFF. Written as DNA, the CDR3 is TGTGCCTACCGAACTAGCAGGAACACCGGGGAGCTGTTTTTT.

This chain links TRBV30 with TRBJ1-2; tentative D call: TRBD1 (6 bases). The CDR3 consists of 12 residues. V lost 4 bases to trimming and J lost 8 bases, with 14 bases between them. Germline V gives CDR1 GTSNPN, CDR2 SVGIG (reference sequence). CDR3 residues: CAWMGTPRGYTF. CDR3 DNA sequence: TGTGCCTGGATGGGGACACCTAGGGGCTACACCTTC.

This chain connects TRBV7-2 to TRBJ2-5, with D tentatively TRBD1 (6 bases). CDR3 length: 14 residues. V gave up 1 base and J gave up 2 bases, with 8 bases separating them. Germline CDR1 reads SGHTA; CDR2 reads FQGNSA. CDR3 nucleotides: TGTGCCAGCAGCTTAGAAGGGGGACAAGAGACCCAGTACTTC. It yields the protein CASSLEGGQETQYF.

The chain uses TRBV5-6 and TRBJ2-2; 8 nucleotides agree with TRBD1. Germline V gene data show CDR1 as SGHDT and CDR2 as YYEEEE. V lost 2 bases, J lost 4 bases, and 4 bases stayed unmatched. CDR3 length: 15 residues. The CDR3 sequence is CASSFGTGRTGELFF. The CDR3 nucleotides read TGTGCCAGCAGCTTCGGGACAGGTCGCACCGGGGAGCTGTTTTTT.

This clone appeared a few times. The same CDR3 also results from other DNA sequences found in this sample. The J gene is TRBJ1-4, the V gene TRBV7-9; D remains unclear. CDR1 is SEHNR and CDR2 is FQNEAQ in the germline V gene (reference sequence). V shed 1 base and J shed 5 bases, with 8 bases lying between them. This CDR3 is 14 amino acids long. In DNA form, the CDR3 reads TGTGCCAGCAGCTTAGTTGGCACCAATGAAAAACTGTTTTTT. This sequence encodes CASSLVGTNEKLFF.

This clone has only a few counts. The CDR3 nucleotides read TGCGCCAGCAGCCAAGAGAAAACGGGGACTGAAGCTTTCTTT. Its translation is CASSQEKTGTEAFF. This rearrangement joins TRBV4-3 to TRBJ1-1; D is ambiguous. Trimming removed 0 bases at V and 5 bases at J, with 10 bases between. The CDR3 consists of 14 residues. The germline V gene has CDR1 LGHNA and CDR2 YSLEER.

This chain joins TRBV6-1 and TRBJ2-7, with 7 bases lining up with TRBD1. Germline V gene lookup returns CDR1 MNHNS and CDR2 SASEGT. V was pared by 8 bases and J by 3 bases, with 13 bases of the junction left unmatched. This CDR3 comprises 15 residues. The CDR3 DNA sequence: TGTGCCAGCGAATTTCTGAGGACAGGTATCTACGAGCAGTACTTC. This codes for CASEFLRTGIYEQYF.

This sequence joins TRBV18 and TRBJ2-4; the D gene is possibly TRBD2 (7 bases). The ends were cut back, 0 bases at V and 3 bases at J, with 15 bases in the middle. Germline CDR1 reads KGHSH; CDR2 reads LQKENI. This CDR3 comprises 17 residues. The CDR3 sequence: CASSPPTGGDGKNIQYF. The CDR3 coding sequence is TGTGCCAGCTCACCACCGACGGGGGGCGATGGCAAAAACATTCAGTACTTC.

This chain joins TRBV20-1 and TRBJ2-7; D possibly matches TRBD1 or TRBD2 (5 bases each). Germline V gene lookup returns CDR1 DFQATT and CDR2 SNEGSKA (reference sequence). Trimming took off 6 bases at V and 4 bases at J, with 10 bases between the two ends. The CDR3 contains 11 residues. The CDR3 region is CSAGTEYEQYF. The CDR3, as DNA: TGCAGTGCAGGGACGGAATACGAGCAGTACTTC.

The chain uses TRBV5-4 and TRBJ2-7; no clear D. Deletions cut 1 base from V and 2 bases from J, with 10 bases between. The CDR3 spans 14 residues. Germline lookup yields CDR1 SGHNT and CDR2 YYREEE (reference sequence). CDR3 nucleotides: TGTGCCAGCAGCTTGCGGTCCCCACCCTACGAGCAGTACTTC. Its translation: CASSLRSPPYEQYF. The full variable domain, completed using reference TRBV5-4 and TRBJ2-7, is ETGVTQSPTHLIKTRGQQVTLRCSSQSGHNTVSWYQQALGQGPQFIFQYYREEENGRGNFPPRFSGLQFPNYSSELNVNALELDDSALYLCASSLRSPPYEQYFGPGTRLTVT.

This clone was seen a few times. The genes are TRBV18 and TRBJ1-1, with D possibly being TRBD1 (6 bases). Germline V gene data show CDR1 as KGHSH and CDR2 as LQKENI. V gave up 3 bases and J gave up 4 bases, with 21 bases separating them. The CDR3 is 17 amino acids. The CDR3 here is CASSPTDRRASTTEAFF. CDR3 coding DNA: TGTGCCAGCTCACCGACCGACAGGAGGGCTTCGACCACTGAAGCTTTCTTT.

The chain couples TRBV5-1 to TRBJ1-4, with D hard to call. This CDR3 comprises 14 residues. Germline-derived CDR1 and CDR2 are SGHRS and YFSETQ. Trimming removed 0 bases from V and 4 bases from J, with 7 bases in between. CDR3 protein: CASSLVADNEKLFF. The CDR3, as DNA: TGCGCCAGCAGCTTGGTAGCGGATAATGAAAAACTGTTTTTT.

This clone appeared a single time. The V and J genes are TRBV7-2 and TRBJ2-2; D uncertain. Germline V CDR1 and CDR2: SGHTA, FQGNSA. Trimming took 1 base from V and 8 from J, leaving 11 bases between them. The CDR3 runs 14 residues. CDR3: CASSLGLPSGELFF. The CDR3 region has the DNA TGTGCCAGCAGCTTAGGCCTCCCTTCAGGGGAGCTGTTTTTT.

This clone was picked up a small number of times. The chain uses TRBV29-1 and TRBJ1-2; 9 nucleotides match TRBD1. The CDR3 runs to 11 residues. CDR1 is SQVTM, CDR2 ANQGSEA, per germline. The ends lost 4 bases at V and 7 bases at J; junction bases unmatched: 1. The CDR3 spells CSVAQGAGYTF. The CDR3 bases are TGCAGCGTTGCACAGGGGGCTGGCTACACCTTC.